Detailed here is one T cell receptor (beta chain). This clone appeared a single time. Its target antigen remains unknown. One base away there is no much larger clone; base qualities are not given. The CDR3 sequence holds 15 residues, the cysteine and phenylalanine included. Just CDR3 DNA is preserved here, 45 bases in frame from base 1. CDR1 MNHEY and CDR2 SVGAGI are derived from the germline V gene. Trimmed from V: 8 bases; trimmed from J: 2 bases; junction bases lacking a gene match: 11. In Seattle, one collaborating source enrolled patients while the infection was active and tracked those patients longitudinally over the course of disease. Collaborating institutions collected whole blood in K2EDTA tubes following their own protocols. For TCRbeta analysis, collaborators shipped samples in one of three forms: frozen whole blood, isolated PBMCs, or DNA extracted from either of those sample types. The data stem from a study of blood T cell repertoires in COVID-19 (dated by TCRdb to between 2020 and 2021). Notes on the research overall: The collaborator samples originated in the United States, Italy and Spain and spanned the acute and convalescent phases of COVID-19. The prospective study material was composed of cDNA or gDNA derived from T cells, B-cell-depleted T cells, or PBMCs. Deeply sampled blood TCRbeta repertoires from subjects exposed to, actively infected with, or recovered from COVID-19 were included in the dataset. The repertoires were released in a freely available public database intended as a resource for research on the immune response to SARS-CoV-2. The samples were drawn from the first 160 participants of the ongoing ImmuneRACE study and from over 950 subjects provided by 6 global collaborators. Sample metadata almost always included a de-identified subject ID, COVID-19 status, age in years and sex. HLA class I and class II types, where available, came from metadata supplied by the sample provider rather than from assay-based typing.

The immunoSEQ Assay, a bias-controlled multiplex PCR, was used to amplify TCRbeta CDR3 regions from genomic DNA. Regarding the original processing steps: The number of nucleated cells in each sample was estimated by amplification of reference gene primers within the assay. Sequence reads were collapsed and filtered to measure the absolute abundance of every unique TCRbeta CDR3 rearrangement. For each sample, productive Simpson clonality was calculated by taking the square root of Simpson's diversity index across productive rearrangements. TCRdb stores this immuneACCESS table with in-frame sequences only. Part of the clones is absent; in the studies checked, under half of the shortfall reflects unresolved V genes, and no reason is known for the rest. V and J calls and clone size come straight from that table; D and trimming were deduced from the DNA. A total of some 310,000 clones appear in this sample, 85% to 90% of them only once. The ten largest clonotypes hold under 3.5% of the sample.

General study outcomes and caveats: The quantity of clinical and demographic metadata differed by source and by participant and was supplied without curation.

The sample comprised peripheral blood. The clonotype comes from a woman aged 25 to 39 with COVID-19, enrolled during active disease. In this chain, TRBV6-5 is recombined with TRBJ2-7, and TRBD1 aligns with 8 junction nucleotides. The CDR3 reads as follows: CASLHPTGAAYEQYF. Read as DNA, the sequence is TGTGCCAGCTTACATCCGACAGGGGCGGCCTACGAGCAGTACTTC.